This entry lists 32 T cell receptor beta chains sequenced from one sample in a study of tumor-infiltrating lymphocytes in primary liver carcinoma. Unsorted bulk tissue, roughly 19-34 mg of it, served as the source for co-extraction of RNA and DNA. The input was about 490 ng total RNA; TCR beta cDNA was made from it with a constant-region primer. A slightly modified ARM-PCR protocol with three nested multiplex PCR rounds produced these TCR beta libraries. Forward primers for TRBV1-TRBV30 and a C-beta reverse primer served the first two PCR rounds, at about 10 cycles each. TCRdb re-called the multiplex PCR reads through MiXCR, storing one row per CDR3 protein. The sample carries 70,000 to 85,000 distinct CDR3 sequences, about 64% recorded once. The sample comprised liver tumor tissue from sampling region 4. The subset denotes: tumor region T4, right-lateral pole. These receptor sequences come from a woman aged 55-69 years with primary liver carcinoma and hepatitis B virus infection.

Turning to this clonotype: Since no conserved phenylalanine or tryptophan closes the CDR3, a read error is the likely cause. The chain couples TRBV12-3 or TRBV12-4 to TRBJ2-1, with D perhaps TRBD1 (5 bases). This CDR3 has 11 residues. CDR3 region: CASSRQHEQFL. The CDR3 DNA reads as TGTGCAAGCAGTCGACAGCATGAGCAGTTCTTA.

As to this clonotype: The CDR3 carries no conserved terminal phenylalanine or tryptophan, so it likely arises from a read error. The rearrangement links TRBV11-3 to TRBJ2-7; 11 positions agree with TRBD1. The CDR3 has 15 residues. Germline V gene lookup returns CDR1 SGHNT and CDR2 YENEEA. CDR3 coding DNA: TGTGCTAGCAGCCCCAGGACAGGGGGCAACTACGAGCAGTACTCC. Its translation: CASSPRTGGNYEQYS.

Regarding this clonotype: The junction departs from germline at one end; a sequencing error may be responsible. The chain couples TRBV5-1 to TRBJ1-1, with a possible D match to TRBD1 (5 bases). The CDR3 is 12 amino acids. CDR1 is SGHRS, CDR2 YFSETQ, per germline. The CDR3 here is CSSSLGGTEAFF. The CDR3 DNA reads TGCTCCAGCAGCTTGGGGGGGACTGAAGCTTTCTTT.

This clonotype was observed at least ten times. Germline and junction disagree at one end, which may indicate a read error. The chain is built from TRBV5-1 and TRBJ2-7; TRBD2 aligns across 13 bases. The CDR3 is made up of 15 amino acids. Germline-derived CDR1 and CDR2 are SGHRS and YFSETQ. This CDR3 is CASSPGTSGDPYQHF. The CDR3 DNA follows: TGCGCCAGCAGCCCCGGGACTAGCGGGGACCCTTACCAGCACTTC.

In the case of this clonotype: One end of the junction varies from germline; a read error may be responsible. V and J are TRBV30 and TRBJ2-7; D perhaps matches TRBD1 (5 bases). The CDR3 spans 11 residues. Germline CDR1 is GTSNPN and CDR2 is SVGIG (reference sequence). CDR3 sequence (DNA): TGTGCTTGGAGTATAACAGGAAAGCAGTACTTC. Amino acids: CAWSITGKQYF.

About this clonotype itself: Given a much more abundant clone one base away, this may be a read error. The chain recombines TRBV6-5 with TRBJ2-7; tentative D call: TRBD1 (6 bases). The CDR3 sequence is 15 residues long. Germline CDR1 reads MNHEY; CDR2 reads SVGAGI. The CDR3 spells CASSLDRLVPYGQYF. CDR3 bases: TGTGCCAGCAGCCTTGACAGGTTGGTCCCCTACGGGCAGTACTTC.

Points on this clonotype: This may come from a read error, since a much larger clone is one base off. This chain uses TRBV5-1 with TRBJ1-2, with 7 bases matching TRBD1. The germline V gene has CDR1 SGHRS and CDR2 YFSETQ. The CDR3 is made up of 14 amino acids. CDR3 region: CARSSEGQIYGYTF. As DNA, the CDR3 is TGCGCCAGAAGCTCTGAGGGACAGATCTATGGCTACACCTTC.

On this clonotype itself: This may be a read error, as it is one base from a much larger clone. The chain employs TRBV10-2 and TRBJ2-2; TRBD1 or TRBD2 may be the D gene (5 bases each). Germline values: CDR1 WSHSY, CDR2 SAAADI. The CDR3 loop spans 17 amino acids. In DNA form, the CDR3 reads TGCGCCAGCAGTGAGTCGCCAACCGGGGCGAACACCGGGAAGCTGTTTTTT. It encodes CASSESPTGANTGKLFF.

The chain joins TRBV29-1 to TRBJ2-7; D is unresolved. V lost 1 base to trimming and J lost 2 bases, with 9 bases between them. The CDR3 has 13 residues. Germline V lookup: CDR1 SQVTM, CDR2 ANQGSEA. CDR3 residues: CSVEVDHTYEQYF. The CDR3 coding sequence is TGCAGCGTTGAAGTAGATCACACCTACGAGCAGTACTTC.

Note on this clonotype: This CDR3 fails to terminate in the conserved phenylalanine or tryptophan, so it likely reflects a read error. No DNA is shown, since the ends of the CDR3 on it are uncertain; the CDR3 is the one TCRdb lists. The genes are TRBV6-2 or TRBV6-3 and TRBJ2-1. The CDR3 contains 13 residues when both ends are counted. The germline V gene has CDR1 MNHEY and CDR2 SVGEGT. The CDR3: CASRVTADNEQFL.

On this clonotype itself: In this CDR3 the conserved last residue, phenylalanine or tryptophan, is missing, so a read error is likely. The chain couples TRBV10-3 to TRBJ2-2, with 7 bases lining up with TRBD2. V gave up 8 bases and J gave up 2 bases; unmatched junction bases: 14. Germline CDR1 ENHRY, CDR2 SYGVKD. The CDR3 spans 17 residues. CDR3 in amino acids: CAIRGSWGIDNTGELFY. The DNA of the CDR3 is TGTGCCATCCGCGGGAGTTGGGGTATAGATAACACCGGGGAGCTGTTTTAT.

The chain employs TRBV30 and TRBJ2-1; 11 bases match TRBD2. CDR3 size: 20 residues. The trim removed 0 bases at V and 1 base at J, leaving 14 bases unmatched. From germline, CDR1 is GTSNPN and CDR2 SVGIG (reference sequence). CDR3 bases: TGTGCCTGGAGTGTACAAACTAGCGGGAGTTTTGGGAGATCCTACAATGAGCAGTTCTTC. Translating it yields CAWSVQTSGSFGRSYNEQFF.

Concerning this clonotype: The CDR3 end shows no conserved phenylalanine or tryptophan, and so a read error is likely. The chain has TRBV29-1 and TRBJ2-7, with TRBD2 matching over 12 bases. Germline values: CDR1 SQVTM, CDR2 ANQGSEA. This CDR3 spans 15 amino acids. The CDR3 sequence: CSVKPTSGSSYEQYL. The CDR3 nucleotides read TGCAGCGTTAAGCCGACTAGCGGGAGTTCCTACGAACAGTACTTA.

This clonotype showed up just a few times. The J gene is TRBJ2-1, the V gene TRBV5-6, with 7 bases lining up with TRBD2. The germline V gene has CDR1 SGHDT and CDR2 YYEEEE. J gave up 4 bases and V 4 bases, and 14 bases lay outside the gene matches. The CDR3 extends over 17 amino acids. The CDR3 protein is CASSTITREAFYNEQFF. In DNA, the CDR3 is TGTGCCAGCAGCACAATCACCCGGGAGGCTTTTTACAATGAGCAGTTCTTC.

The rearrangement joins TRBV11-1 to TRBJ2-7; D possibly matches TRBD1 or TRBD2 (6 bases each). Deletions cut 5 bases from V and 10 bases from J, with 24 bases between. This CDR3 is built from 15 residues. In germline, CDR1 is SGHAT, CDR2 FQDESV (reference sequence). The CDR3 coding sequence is TGTGCCAGCAGCCCTCGGACAGCAGGACTACGAAATCAGTACTTC. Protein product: CASSPRTAGLRNQYF.

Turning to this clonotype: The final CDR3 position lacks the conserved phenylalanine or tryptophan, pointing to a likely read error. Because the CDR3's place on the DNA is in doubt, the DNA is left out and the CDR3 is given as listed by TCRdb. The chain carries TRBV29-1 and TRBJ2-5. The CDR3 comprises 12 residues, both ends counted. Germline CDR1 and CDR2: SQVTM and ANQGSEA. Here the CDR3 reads CSVFRDHGTQNS.

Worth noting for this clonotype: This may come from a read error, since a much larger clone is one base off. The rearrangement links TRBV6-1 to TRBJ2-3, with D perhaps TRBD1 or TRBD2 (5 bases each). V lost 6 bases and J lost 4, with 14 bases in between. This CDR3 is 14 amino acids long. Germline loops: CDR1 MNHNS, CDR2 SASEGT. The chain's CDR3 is CASRPQTAADTQYF. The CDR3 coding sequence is TGTGCCAGCAGACCCCAGACAGCGGCAGATACGCAGTATTTT.

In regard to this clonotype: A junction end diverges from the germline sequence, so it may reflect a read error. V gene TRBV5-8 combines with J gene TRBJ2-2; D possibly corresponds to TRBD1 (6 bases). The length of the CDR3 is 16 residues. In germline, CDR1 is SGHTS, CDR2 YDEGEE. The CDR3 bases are TGTGCCAGCAGGCCGAGCTGGGGGCAGGACACTGGGGAGCCGTTTTTT. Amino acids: CASRPSWGQDTGEPFF.

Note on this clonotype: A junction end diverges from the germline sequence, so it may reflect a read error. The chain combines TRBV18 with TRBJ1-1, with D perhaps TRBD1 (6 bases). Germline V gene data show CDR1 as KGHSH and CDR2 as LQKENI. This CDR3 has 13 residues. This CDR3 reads CASPPYGQCEILF. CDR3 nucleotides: TGTGCCAGCCCACCTTACGGACAGTGTGAGATCTTATTT.

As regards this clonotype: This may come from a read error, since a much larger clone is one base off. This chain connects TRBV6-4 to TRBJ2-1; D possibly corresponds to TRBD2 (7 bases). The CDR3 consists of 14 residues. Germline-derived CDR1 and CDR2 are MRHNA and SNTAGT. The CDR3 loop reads CTSSDLAGANEQFF. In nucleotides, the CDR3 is TGTACCAGCAGTGACTTGGCGGGGGCCAATGAGCAGTTCTTC.

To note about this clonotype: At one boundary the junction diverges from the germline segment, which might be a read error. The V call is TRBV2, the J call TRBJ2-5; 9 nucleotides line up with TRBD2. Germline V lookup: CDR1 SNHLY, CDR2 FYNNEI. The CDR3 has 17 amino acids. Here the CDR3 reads CVSGAAGGRRLGETQYF. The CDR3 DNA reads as TGTGTCAGCGGAGCAGCGGGAGGACGTAGATTAGGAGAGACCCAGTACTTC.

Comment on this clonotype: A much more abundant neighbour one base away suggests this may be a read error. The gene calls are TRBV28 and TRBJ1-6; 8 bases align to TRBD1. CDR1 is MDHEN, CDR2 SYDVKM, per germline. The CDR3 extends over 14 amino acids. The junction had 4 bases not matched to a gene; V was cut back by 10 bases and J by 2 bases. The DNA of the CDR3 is TGTGCCAATATACAGGGGGCCTATAATTCACCCCTCCACTTT. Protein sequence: CANIQGAYNSPLHF.

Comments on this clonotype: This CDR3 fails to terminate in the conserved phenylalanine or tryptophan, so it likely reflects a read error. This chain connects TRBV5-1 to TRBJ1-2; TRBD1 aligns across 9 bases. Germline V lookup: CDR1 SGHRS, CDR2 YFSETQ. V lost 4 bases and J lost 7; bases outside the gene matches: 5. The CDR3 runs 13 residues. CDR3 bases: TGCGCCAGCAGCCAAGGACAGGGGAGTGGCTACACCGTC. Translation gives CASSQGQGSGYTV.

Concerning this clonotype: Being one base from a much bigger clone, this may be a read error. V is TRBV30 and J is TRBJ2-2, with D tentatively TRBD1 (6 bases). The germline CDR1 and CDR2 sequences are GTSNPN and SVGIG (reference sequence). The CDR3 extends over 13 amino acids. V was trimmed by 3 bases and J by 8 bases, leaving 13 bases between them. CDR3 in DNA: TGTGCCTGGAGGGTGGACAGCGTTGGGGAGCTGTTTTTT. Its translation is CAWRVDSVGELFF.

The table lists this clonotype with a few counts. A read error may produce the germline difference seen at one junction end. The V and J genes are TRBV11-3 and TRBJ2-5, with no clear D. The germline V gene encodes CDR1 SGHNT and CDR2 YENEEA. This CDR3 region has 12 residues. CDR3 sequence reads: CASSLVQDTQHF. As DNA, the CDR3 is TGTGCCAGCAGCTTAGTACAAGATACCCAGCACTTC. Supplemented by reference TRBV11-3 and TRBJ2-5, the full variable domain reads EAGVVQSPRYKIIEKKQPVAFWCNPISGHNTLYWYLQNLGQGPELLIRYENEEAVDDSQLPKDRFSAERLKGVDSTLKIQPAELGDSAVYLCASSLVQDTQHFGPGTRLLVL.

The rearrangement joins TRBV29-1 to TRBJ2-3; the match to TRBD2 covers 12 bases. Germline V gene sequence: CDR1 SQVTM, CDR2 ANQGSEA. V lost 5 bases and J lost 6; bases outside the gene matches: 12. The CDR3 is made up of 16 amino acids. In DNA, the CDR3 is TGCAGCGTTACCGTGACTAGCGGGAGAAGGACGGATACGCAGTATTTT. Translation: CSVTVTSGRRTDTQYF.

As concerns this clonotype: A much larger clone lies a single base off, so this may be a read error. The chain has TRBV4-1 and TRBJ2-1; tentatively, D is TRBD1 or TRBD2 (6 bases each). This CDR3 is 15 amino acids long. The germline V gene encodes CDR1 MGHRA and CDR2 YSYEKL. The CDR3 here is CASSQAGGSHNEQFF. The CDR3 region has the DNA TGCGCCAGCAGCCAAGCCGGGGGCTCCCACAATGAGCAGTTCTTC.

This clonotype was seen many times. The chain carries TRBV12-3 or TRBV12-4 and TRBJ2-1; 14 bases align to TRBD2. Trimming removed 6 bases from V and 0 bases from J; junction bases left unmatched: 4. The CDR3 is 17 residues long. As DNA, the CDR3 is TGTGCCAGCAGACCCGGGACTAGCGGGAGCTCCTACAATGAGCAGTTCTTC. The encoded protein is CASRPGTSGSSYNEQFF.

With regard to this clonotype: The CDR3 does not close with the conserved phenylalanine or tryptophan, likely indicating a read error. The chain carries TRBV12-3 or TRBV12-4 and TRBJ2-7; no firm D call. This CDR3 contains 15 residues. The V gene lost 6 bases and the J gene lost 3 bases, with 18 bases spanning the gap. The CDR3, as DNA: TGTGCCAGCAGCCCTGATATAGGGCGGTGCTACGAGCAGTACTTA. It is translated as CASSPDIGRCYEQYL.

Here the CDR3 reads CASSLEANGTPGTYEQYF. In DNA, the CDR3 is TGTGCCAGCAGCTTAGAGGCTAACGGAACCCCTGGAACCTACGAGCAGTACTTC. The chain couples TRBV11-3 to TRBJ2-7; no firm D call. This CDR3 is built from 18 residues. Germline assignment: CDR1 SGHNT and CDR2 YENEEA. The germline V and J ends were trimmed by 0 bases and 2 bases, with 20 bases remaining between them.

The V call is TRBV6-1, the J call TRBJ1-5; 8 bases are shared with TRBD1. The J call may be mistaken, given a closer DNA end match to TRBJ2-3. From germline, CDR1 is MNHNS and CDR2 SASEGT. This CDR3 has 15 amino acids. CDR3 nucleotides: TGTACCAACATCAGACAGGGGTGGGGCAATCAGCCCCAGTATTTT. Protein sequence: CTNIRQGWGNQPQYF.

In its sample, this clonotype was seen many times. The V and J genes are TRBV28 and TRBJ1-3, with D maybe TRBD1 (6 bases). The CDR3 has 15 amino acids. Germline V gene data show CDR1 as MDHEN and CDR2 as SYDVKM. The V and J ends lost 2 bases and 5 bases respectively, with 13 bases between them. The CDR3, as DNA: TGTGCCAGCAGTTTAGCCCCAGGACAGCGAAACACCATATATTTT. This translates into CASSLAPGQRNTIYF.